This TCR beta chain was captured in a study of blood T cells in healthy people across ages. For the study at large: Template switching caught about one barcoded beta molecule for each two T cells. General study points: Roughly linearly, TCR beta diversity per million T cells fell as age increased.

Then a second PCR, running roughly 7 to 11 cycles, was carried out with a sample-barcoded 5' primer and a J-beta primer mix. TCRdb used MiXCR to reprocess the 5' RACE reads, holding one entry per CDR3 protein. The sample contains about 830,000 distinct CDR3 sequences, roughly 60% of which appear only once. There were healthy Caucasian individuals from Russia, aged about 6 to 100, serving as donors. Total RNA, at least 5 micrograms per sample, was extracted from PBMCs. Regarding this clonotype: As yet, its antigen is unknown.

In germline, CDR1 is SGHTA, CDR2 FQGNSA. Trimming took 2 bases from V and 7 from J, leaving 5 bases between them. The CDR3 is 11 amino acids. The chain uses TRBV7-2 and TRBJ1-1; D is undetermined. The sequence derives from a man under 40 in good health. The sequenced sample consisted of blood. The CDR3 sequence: CASSLWGEAFF. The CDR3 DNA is TGTGCCAGCAGCTTATGGGGTGAAGCTTTCTTT.